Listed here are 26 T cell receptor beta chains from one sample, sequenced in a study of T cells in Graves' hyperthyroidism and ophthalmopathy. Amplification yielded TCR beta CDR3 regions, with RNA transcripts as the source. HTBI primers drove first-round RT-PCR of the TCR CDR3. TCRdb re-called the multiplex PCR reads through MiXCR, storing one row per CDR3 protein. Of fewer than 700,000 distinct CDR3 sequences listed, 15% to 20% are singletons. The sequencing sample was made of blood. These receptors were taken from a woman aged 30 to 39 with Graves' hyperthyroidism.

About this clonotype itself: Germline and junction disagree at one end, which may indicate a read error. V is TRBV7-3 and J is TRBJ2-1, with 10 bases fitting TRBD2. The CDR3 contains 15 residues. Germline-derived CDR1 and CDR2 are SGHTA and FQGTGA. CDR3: CASSQTSGTYNEQFF. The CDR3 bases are TGTGCTAGCAGCCAAACTAGCGGGACCTACAATGAGCAGTTCTTC. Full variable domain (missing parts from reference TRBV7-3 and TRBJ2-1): GAGVSQTPSNKVTEKGKYVELRCDPISGHTALYWYRQSLGQGPEFLIYFQGTGAADDSGLPNDRFFAVRPEGSVSTLKIQRTERGDSAVYLCASSQTSGTYNEQFFGPGTRLTVL.

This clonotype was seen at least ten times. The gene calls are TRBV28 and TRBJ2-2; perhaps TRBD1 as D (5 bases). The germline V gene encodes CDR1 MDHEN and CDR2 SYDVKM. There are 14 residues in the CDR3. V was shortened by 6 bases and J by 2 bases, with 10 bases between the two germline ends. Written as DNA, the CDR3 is TGTGCCAGCAGCACCGACAGAAACACCGGGGAGCTGTTTTTT. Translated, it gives CASSTDRNTGELFF.

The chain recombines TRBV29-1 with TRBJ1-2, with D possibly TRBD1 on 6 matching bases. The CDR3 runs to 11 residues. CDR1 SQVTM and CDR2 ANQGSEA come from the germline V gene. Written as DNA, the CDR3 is TGCAGTACACAGGGCGACTATGGCTACACCTTC. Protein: CSTQGDYGYTF. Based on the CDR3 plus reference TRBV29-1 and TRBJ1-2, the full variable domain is SAVISQKPSRDICQRGTSLTIQCQVDSQVTMMFWYRQQPGQSLTLIATANQGSEATYESGFVIDKFPISRPNLTFSTLTVSNMSPEDSSIYLCSTQGDYGYTFGSGTRLTVV.

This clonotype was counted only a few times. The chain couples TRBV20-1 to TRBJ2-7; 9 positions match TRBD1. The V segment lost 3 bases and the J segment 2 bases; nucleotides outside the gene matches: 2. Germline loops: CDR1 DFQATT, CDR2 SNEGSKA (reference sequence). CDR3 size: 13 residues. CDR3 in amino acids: CSASGDRAYEQYF. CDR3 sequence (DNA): TGCAGTGCTAGTGGGGACAGGGCCTACGAGCAGTACTTC.

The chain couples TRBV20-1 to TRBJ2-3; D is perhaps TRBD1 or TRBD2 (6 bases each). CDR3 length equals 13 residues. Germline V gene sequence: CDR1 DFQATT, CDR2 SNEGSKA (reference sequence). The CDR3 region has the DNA TGCACCTCCCCCCGGGGGCCGGGAGATACGCAGTATTTT. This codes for CTSPRGPGDTQYF.

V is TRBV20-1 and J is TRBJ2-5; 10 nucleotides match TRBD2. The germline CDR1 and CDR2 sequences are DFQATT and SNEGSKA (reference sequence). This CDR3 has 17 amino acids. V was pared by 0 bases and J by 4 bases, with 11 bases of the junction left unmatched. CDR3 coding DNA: TGCAGTGCTAGAGATCTCCGGAAAGCGGGAGGGTCAGAGACCCAGTACTTC. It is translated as CSARDLRKAGGSETQYF.

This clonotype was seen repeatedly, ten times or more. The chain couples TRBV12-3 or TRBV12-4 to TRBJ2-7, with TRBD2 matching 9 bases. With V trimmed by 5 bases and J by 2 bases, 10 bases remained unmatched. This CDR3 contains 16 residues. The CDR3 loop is CASSPGISGGAYEQYF. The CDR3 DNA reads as TGTGCCAGCAGTCCCGGGATTAGCGGGGGCGCCTACGAGCAGTACTTC.

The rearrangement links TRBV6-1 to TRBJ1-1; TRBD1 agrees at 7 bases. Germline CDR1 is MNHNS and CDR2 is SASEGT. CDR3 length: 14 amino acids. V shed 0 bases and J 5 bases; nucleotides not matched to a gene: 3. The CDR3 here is CASSEAQGETEAFF. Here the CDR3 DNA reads TGTGCCAGCAGTGAAGCTCAGGGGGAGACTGAAGCTTTCTTT.

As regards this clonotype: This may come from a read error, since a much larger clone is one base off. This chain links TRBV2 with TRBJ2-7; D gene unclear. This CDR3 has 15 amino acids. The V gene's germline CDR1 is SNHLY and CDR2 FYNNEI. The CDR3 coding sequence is TGTGCCAGCAGTGAAACATCATCAGTCTCCGACGAGCAGTACTTC. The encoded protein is CASSETSSVSDEQYF. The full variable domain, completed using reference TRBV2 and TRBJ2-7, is EPEVTQTPSHQVTQMGQEVILRCVPISNHLYFYWYRQILGQKVEFLVSFYNNEISEKSEIFDDQFSVERPDGSNFTLKIRSTKLEDSAMYFCASSETSSVSDEQYFGPGTRLTVT.

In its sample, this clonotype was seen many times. CDR3 nucleotides: TGTGCCAGCAGCCCCTCGGGGACAGGGGGGACCCAGTACTTC. Protein sequence: CASSPSGTGGTQYF. This chain uses TRBV11-2 with TRBJ2-5; 11 bases match TRBD1. V lost 5 bases to trimming and J lost 7 bases; unmatched junction nucleotides: 6. The germline gives CDR1 SGHAT, CDR2 FQNNGV. This CDR3 has 14 amino acids. Variable domain in full (rest from reference TRBV11-2 and TRBJ2-5): EAGVAQSPRYKIIEKRQSVAFWCNPISGHATLYWYQQILGQGPKLLIQFQNNGVVDDSQLPKDRFSAERLKGVDSTLKIQPAKLEDSAVYLCASSPSGTGGTQYFGPGTRLLVL.

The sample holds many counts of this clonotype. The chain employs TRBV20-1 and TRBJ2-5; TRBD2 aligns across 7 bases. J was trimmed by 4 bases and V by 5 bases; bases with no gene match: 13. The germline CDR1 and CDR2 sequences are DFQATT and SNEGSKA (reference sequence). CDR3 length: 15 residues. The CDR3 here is CSAREVVSGGETQYF. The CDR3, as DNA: TGCAGTGCTCGGGAGGTAGTCAGTGGAGGAGAGACCCAGTACTTC.

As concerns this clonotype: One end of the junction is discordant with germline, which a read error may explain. CDR3 amino acids: CARSLNTAYNEQFF. In nucleotides, the CDR3 is TGTGCCCGCAGCCTAAACACAGCCTACAATGAGCAGTTCTTC. This chain joins TRBV9 and TRBJ2-1; D not resolved. This CDR3 has 14 residues. The germline gives CDR1 SGDLS, CDR2 YYNGEE. The whole variable domain, remainder taken from reference TRBV9 and TRBJ2-1, is DSGVTQTPKHLITATGQRVTLRCSPRSGDLSVYWYQQSLDQGLQFLIQYYNGEERAKGNILERFSAQQFPDLHSELNLSSLELGDSALYFCARSLNTAYNEQFFGPGTRLTVL.

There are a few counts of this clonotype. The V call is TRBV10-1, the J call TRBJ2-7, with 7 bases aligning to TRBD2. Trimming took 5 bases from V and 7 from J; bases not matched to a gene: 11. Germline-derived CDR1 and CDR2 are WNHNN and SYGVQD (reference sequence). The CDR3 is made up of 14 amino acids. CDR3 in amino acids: CASSPGRKSREQYF. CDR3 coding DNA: TGCGCCAGCAGTCCCGGGAGGAAGAGTCGGGAGCAGTACTTC.

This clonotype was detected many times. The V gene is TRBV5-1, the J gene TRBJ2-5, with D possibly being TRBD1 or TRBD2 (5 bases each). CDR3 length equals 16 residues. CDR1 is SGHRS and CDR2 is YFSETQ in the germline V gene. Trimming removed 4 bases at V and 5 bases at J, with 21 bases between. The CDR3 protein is CASSVRGAEFDETQYF. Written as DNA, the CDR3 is TGCGCCAGCAGCGTTCGGGGCGCCGAGTTCGACGAGACCCAGTACTTC.

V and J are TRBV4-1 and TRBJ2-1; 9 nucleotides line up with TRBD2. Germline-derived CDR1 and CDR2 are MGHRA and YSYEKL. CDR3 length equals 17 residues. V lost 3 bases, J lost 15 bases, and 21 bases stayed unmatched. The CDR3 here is CASSQPGGGLAAPGRFF. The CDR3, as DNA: TGCGCCAGCAGCCAGCCTGGGGGGGGACTAGCCGCACCCGGCAGGTTCTTC.

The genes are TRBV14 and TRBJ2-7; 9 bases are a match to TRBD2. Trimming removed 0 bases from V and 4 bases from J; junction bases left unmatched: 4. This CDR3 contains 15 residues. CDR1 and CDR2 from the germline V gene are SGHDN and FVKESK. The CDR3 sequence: CASSQERGLAYEQYF. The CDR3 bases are TGTGCCAGCAGCCAAGAAAGGGGACTAGCATACGAGCAGTACTTC. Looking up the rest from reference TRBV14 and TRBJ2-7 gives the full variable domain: EAGVTQFPSHSVIEKGQTVTLRCDPISGHDNLYWYRRVMGKEIKFLLHFVKESKQDESGMPNNRFLAERTGGTYSTLKVQPAELEDSGVYFCASSQERGLAYEQYFGPGTRLTVT.

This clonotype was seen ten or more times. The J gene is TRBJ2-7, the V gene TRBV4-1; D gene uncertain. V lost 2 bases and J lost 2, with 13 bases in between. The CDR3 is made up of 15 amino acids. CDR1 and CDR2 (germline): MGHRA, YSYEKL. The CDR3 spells CASSQTVYDAYEQYF. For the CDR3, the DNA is TGCGCCAGCAGCCAAACGGTTTATGACGCCTACGAGCAGTACTTC.

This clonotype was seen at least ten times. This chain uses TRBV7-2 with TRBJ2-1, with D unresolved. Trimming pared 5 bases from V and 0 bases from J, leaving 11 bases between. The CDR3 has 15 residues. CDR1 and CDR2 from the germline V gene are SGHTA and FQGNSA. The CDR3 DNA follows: TGTGCCAGCAGCAACGCCGGGTCCTCCTACAATGAGCAGTTCTTC. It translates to CASSNAGSSYNEQFF. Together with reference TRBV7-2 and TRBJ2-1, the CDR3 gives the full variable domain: GAGVSQSPSNKVTEKGKDVELRCDPISGHTALYWYRQSLGQGLEFLIYFQGNSAPDKSGLPSDRFSAERTGGSVSTLTIQRTQQEDSAVYLCASSNAGSSYNEQFFGPGTRLTVL.

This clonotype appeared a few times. DNA for the CDR3: TGCGCCAGCAGCCAACGGGGCTATGTAGCGAAAGAATACAATGAGCAGTTCTTC. It codes for CASSQRGYVAKEYNEQFF. V gene TRBV4-1 combines with J gene TRBJ2-1; the D call may be TRBD1 or TRBD2 (5 bases each). Germline loops: CDR1 MGHRA, CDR2 YSYEKL. This CDR3 is 18 amino acids long. Trimming shortened V by 2 bases and J by 4 bases, and 21 bases separated the two germline ends.

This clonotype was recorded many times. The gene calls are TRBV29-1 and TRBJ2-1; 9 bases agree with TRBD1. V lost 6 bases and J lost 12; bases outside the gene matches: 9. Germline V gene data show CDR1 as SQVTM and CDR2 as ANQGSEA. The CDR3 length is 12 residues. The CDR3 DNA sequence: TGCAGCGTGGTACTTACAGGGGGCGTGCAGTTCTTC. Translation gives CSVVLTGGVQFF.

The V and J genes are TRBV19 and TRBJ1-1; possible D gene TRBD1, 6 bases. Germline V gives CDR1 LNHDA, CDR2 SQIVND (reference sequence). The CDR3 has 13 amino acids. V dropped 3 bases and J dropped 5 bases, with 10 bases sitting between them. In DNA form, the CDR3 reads TGTGCCAGTAGTATGGGGGCGGGAACTGAAGCTTTCTTT. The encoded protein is CASSMGAGTEAFF.

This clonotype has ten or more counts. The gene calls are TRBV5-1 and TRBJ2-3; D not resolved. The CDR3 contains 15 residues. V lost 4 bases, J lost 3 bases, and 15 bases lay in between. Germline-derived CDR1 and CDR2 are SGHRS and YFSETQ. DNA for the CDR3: TGCGCCAGCAGCCCGGACCCCTGGGTTACAGATACGCAGTATTTT. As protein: CASSPDPWVTDTQYF.

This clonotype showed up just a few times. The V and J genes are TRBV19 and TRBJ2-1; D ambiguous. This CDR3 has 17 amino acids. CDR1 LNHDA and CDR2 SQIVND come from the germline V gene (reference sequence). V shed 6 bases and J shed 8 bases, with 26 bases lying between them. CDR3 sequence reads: CASSSGPLHSVSYEQFF. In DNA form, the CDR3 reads TGTGCCAGTAGCAGTGGCCCCCTCCATTCAGTGTCATATGAGCAGTTCTTC.

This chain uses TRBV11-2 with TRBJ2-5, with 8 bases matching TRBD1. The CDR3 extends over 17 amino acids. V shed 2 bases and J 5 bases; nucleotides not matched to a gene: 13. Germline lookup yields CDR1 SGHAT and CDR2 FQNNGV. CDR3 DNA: TGTGCCAGCAGCTTATTGATTGGACAGGGCGACTCCGAGACCCAGTACTTC. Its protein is CASSLLIGQGDSETQYF.

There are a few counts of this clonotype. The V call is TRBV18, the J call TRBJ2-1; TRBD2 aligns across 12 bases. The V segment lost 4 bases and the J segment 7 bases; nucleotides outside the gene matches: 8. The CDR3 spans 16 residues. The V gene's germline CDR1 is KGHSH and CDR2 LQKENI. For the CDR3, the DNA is TGTGCCAGCTCACAACTAGCGGGAGGCCGGGGAAATGAGCAGTTCTTC. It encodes CASSQLAGGRGNEQFF.

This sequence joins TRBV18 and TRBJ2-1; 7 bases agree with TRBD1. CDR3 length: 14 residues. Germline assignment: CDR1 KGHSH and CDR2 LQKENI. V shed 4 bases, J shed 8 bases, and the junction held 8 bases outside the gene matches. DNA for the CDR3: TGTGCCAGCTCACTACAGGGGTTAGGTCATGAGCAGTTCTTC. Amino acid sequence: CASSLQGLGHEQFF.